This TCR beta chain was recorded in a study of cytomegalovirus exposure and HLA in healthy donors. About the research overall: An analysis done earlier identified some 120 million unique TCR beta sequences from about 179 million T cells.

At collection, donors were nominally healthy, but unrecorded immune exposures were probable. Between the trimmed V and J ends, which lost 0 bases and 8 bases, there was a span of 13 bases. The germline V gene has CDR1 LNHNV and CDR2 YYDKDF (reference sequence). The CDR3 spans 15 residues. PCR involved 60 Vbeta and 13 Jbeta primers. TCRdb keeps only in-frame clones here, not all; method: immunoSEQ multiplex PCR. The sample has roughly 180,000 clones; roughly 81% are singletons. Study conclusions and caveats: Follow-up analysis seemed to connect common viral pathogens with several of the most significant clusters identified. Both high specificity and high sensitivity reportedly marked the classifier's diagnosis of cytomegalovirus status.

This clone was counted a single time. The target antigen is unknown. This chain uses TRBV15 with TRBJ1-4; weak D call: TRBD1 (5 bases). Sequenced input: PBMCs. This receptor was obtained from a girl aged 10 to 17 in good health and CMV-seropositive. The CDR3 spells CATSREARAVEKLFF. The CDR3 bases are TGTGCCACCAGCAGAGAGGCCAGGGCGGTGGAAAAACTGTTTTTT.